The source of this TCR beta chain is a study of blood T cells in healthy people across ages. The authors ran a second PCR of about 6 to 12 cycles using a sample-barcoded 5' primer and a J-beta primer mix. A single record per CDR3 protein comes from TCRdb applying MiXCR to the 5' RACE reads. The table shows around 500,000 distinct CDR3 sequences, with roughly 43% occurring only once. Germline V CDR1 and CDR2: SGHRS, YFSETQ. The V segment lost 3 bases and the J segment 6 bases; nucleotides outside the gene matches: 11. CDR3 size: 16 residues. V usage is TRBV5-1 and J usage is TRBJ2-3; 9 bases align to TRBD2. The receptor's source is an older man in good health. Sequencing input: blood. The CDR3 region has the DNA TGCGCCAGCAGCTCCTTATTGCGGGAGGGTTTGGATACGCAGTATTTT. It yields the protein CASSSLLREGLDTQYF. Based on the CDR3 plus reference TRBV5-1 and TRBJ2-3, the full variable domain is KAGVTQTPRYLIKTRGQQVTLSCSPISGHRSVSWYQQTPGQGLQFLFEYFSETQRNKGNFPGRFSGRQFSNSRSEMNVSTLELGDSALYLCASSSLLREGLDTQYFGPGTRLTVL.